This T cell receptor beta chain was observed in a study of blood T cells in healthy people across ages (dated by TCRdb to between 2014 and 2017). Concerning the study at large: In model experiments, template switching captured about one uniquely barcoded TCR beta cDNA molecule for every two T cells. To avoid experimental bias, donors of different ages were distributed randomly across sequencing lanes. The donors were divided into four age groups: young (average around 17 years), middle-aged (around 37), aged (about 60) and long-lived (82). For two donors (one aged 18 to 29 and one aged 80 or older), the study analyzed two additional independent replicas of 1 million unique cDNA reads from the same blood draw. The study measured age-related changes in TCR beta repertoire diversity using deep sequencing normalized with unique cDNA molecular identifiers.

A note on this clonotype: What this receptor recognizes is not known. Base qualities are not at hand, and no much larger clone is one base apart.

Study-level results and caveats: Observed TCR beta diversity per million T cells fell roughly linearly with age, and a significant reduction was already apparent by age roughly 40. Donor CMV infection status was unknown, potentially confounding age-related changes in expanded clonotypes. Because profiling used bulk unsorted PBMCs, naive and antigen-experienced compartments could not be compared conclusively. Estimates of total diversity from one million sequenced T cells were regarded as lower bounds and underestimates. Compared with the aged group, the long-lived group had more naive CD4+ T cells, fewer expanded clones and increased TCR diversity, a pattern suggesting age selection. The percentage of naive T cells measured by flow cytometry correlated strongly with observed TCR beta diversity.

Receptor amplification or capture employed 5' RACE. Sequencing was performed on an Illumina HiSeq 2500. A second PCR of about 7 to 12 cycles was run with a J-beta primer mix and a sample-barcoded 5' primer. A template-switch 5' adaptor carrying 12 random nucleotides introduced a unique molecular identifier onto each TCR beta cDNA molecule. Each sample yielded at least 3 million CDR3-containing paired-end reads. First-strand cDNA was synthesized from all RNA with the Mint cDNA synthesis kit, primed by a TRBC-specific oligonucleotide. Following uracil-DNA glycosylase treatment, all cDNA underwent a first 18-cycle PCR with the universal primers M1SS and BC2_uni_R. In the original analysis: Normalization of each sample was performed by random selection of 1 million high-quality reads, each carrying a distinct molecular identifier. Reads sharing molecular identifiers were discarded rather than binned into consensus sequences. MiTCR, with a Q25 quality threshold and the strictest error-elimination algorithm, was used for CDR3 identification, clonotype clustering and error correction. A nonparametric unseen species model with Euler transformation was used to estimate a lower bound on total TCR beta diversity. TCRdb trimmed public reads at Q25 via fastp, called clones via MiXCR and kept in-frame beta chains. Merged by CDR3 protein, the rows form single entries marked with the most common genes and DNA. The V and J calls shown here were made by TCRdb, not taken from the authors' results. The sample table holds 910,000 or so distinct CDR3 sequences, of which 45% to 60% were seen once. The ten largest clonotypes hold 20% to 25% of the sample.

In the germline V gene, CDR1 corresponds to MNHEY and CDR2 to SVGEGT. From the cysteine up to the phenylalanine, the CDR3 has a length of 13 residues. Only the CDR3 DNA stays, 39 bases, in frame from base 1. Cut back by 6 bases and 7 bases, the V and J ends lie 13 bases apart. Donors were 39 systemically healthy Caucasian individuals from Russia aged roughly 6 to 95 years. Each donor gave 8 to 10 milliliters of peripheral blood, drawn into EDTA-treated Vacutainer tubes. Ficoll-Paque density-gradient centrifugation was used to isolate PBMCs, with at least 7 million per sample. Total RNA was extracted from PBMCs with Trizol reagent, with at least 5.5 micrograms obtained per sample. For every donor, flow cytometry on a PBMC aliquot measured the percentage of naive CD45RAhigh/CD27high T cells.

This TCR was sampled from an older woman in good health. The sequence links TRBV6-2 or TRBV6-3 to TRBJ1-5; no D gene call is confident. Source material: blood. The CDR3 protein is CASRPHGGQPQHF. The base sequence is TGTGCCAGCAGGCCTCATGGAGGACAGCCCCAGCATTTT.